This TCR beta chain was obtained from a study of T cell repertoires in cytomegalovirus infection. Background on the study: Through public TCR beta signatures, both CMV infection and matching HLA type were indicated.

CDR3 length equals 15 residues. CDR1 SGHAT and CDR2 FQNNGV come from the germline V gene. The V and J ends lost 7 bases and 4 bases, in that order; junction bases with no gene match: 5. Findings and limits, study-wide: Summed frequency of public TCR beta families distinguished CMV carriers with the relevant HLA. Within the response measured ex vivo, HLA-C-restricted CMV-specific TCR beta clonotypes were dominant.

This clonotype has more than one count but fewer than ten. The antigen is not known. Via MiXCR, TCRdb re-called the reads, giving one row per CDR3 protein. Of more than 65,000 distinct CDR3 sequences in the sample, approximately 45% were seen once. Sample: CD8+ T cells from cultured PBMCs, taken from culture after CMV antigen stimulation. The clonotype comes from a human donor in good health (CMV status not recorded). Some clones in this sample may be carry-over from other donors' samples. The chain combines TRBV11-2 with TRBJ1-6, with 9 nucleotides matching TRBD1. CDR3 nucleotide sequence: TGTGCCAGCACGGGGGGACAGGGTTATAATTCACCCCTCCACTTT. This codes for CASTGGQGYNSPLHF.